A single sample is the source of the 18 T cell receptor beta chains below, sequenced in a study of T cells in Graves' hyperthyroidism and ophthalmopathy. Authors of the study amplified TCR beta CDR3 regions from RNA transcripts. Primed by the HTBI set, a first-round RT-PCR was run on the TCR CDR3. TCRdb reprocessed the multiplex PCR reads via MiXCR and lists one record per CDR3 protein. Counted here are approximately 600,000 distinct CDR3 sequences, less than 25% occurring once; the ten biggest clones make up 30% to 40%. Sequencing was performed on blood. The receptors stem from a man aged 30 to 39 with Graves' ophthalmopathy.

This clonotype showed up many times. The V call is TRBV30, the J call TRBJ2-7, with TRBD1 as a possible D gene (6 bases). CDR1 is GTSNPN and CDR2 is SVGIG in the germline V gene (reference sequence). Deletions cut 1 base from V and 2 bases from J, with 6 bases between. The CDR3 is 12 residues long. The CDR3 nucleotides read TGTGCCTGGAGTGGGGACACCTACGAGCAGTACTTC. It yields the protein CAWSGDTYEQYF. Looking up the rest from reference TRBV30 and TRBJ2-7 gives the full variable domain: SQTIHQWPATLVQPVGSPLSLECTVEGTSNPNLYWYRQAAGRGLQLLFYSVGIGQISSEVPQNLSASRPQDRQFILSSKKLLLSDSGFYLCAWSGDTYEQYFGPGTRLTVT.

The sample holds a few counts of this clonotype. This chain uses TRBV7-9 with TRBJ2-1; 9 nucleotides line up with TRBD2. The germline V gene has CDR1 SEHNR and CDR2 FQNEAQ (reference sequence). CDR3 length: 16 residues. Germline trimming cut 5 bases from V and 2 bases from J; bases unmatched to any gene: 7. CDR3 bases: TGTGCCAGCAGCCCCATAGCGGGAGAGGCCTACAATGAGCAGTTCTTC. This translates into CASSPIAGEAYNEQFF. Filled out from reference TRBV7-9 and TRBJ2-1, the complete variable domain reads DTGVSQNPRHKITKRGQNVTFRCDPISEHNRLYWYRQTLGQGPEFLTYFQNEAQLEKSRLLSDRFSAERPKGSFSTLEIQRTEQGDSAMYLCASSPIAGEAYNEQFFGPGTRLTVL.

The rearrangement links TRBV27 to TRBJ2-7; D might be TRBD1 or TRBD2, each matching 6 bases. CDR3 length: 14 residues. Trimming stripped 3 bases from V and 3 bases from J, with 12 bases between. CDR1 and CDR2 from the germline V gene are MNHEY and SMNVEV (reference sequence). CDR3 in DNA: TGTGCCAGCAGTTTCAGCAGGGGAGGCTACGAGCAGTACTTC. Protein sequence: CASSFSRGGYEQYF.

This clonotype was seen ten or more times. The chain's CDR3 is CASSEETDTQYF. As DNA, the CDR3 is TGTGCCAGCAGTGAAGAAACAGATACGCAGTATTTT. The gene calls are TRBV2 and TRBJ2-3, with D hard to call. The CDR3 consists of 12 residues. The V gene lost 1 base and the J gene lost 3 bases, with 2 bases spanning the gap. The germline V gene encodes CDR1 SNHLY and CDR2 FYNNEI.

Only one count was recorded for this clonotype. This chain joins TRBV7-3 and TRBJ2-1; no clear D. Per germline, CDR1 SGHTA and CDR2 FQGTGA. The germline V and J ends were trimmed by 0 bases and 6 bases, with 6 bases remaining between them. The CDR3 length is 13 residues. The CDR3 region is CASSLTYSNEQFF. The CDR3, as DNA: TGTGCCAGCAGCTTAACCTACAGCAATGAGCAGTTCTTC.

This clonotype turned up a few times. V usage is TRBV24-1 and J usage is TRBJ2-3; 10 bases line up with TRBD2. The CDR3 is made up of 16 amino acids. The germline V gene has CDR1 KGHDR and CDR2 SFDVKD. V dropped 0 bases and J dropped 7; count of bases not matched to a gene: 6. The CDR3 loop reads CATSDLQAGGPNTQYF. In DNA form, the CDR3 reads TGTGCCACCAGTGATTTGCAAGCGGGAGGGCCGAATACGCAGTATTTT.

This clonotype has at least ten counts. This chain links TRBV20-1 with TRBJ2-7; possible D gene TRBD2, 6 bases. Looked up from germline, CDR1 is DFQATT and CDR2 is SNEGSKA (reference sequence). Trimming shortened V by 5 bases and J by 3 bases, and 20 bases separated the two germline ends. The CDR3 covers 15 residues. CDR3: CSALNRDSSFYEQYF. The CDR3 DNA is TGCAGTGCTTTGAACCGGGACTCTAGTTTCTACGAGCAGTACTTC.

This clonotype has just a few counts. The genes are TRBV20-1 and TRBJ1-1; 10 positions agree with TRBD1. Germline V gene sequence: CDR1 DFQATT, CDR2 SNEGSKA (reference sequence). After removal of 6 bases from V and 0 bases from J, the junction contained 13 bases not matched to a gene. The CDR3 extends over 17 amino acids. CDR3 sequence: CSATTGGRGIMNTEAFF. The CDR3 nucleotides read TGCAGTGCCACGACAGGGGGCAGGGGGATAATGAACACTGAAGCTTTCTTT.

The chain combines TRBV4-1 with TRBJ2-5; TRBD2 might be the D (6 bases). The germline CDR1 and CDR2 sequences are MGHRA and YSYEKL. V lost 1 base and J 5 bases, leaving 17 bases between the germline ends. The CDR3 is 16 amino acids. CDR3 sequence (DNA): TGCGCCAGCAGCCAAGGACCCCCTGGCGGGATGGAGACCCAGTACTTC. Protein sequence: CASSQGPPGGMETQYF.

This clonotype turned up a few times. This rearrangement joins TRBV12-3 or TRBV12-4 to TRBJ1-3; D not certain. The CDR3 is made up of 13 amino acids. Trimming took 5 bases from V and 1 from J, leaving 6 bases between them. The DNA for the CDR3 is TGTGCCAGCAGTCAACAATCTGGAAACACCATATATTTT. Residues: CASSQQSGNTIYF.

This clonotype has a count of ten or more. This chain links TRBV3-1 with TRBJ2-1; TRBD2 aligns across 12 bases. CDR3 length: 15 amino acids. In germline, CDR1 is LGHDT, CDR2 YNNKEL (reference sequence). J was trimmed by 10 bases and V by 3 bases; bases with no gene match: 7. DNA for the CDR3: TGTGCCAGCAGCCACCTAGCGGGAGGGCGTGAAGAGCAGTTCTTC. It specifies CASSHLAGGREEQFF.

This rearrangement joins TRBV9 to TRBJ2-7; 8 bases map to TRBD1. The CDR3 runs 16 residues. Germline CDR1 is SGDLS and CDR2 is YYNGEE. V shed 0 bases and J 1 base; nucleotides not matched to a gene: 6. DNA of the CDR3: TGTGCCAGCAGCGTAGGGGACAGGCCCCGGTCCTACGAGCAGTACTTC. Its translation is CASSVGDRPRSYEQYF.

This clonotype was counted between two and nine times. V usage is TRBV11-2 and J usage is TRBJ1-5, with D possibly TRBD1 on 6 matching bases. The CDR3 runs 15 residues. Germline loops: CDR1 SGHAT, CDR2 FQNNGV. Between the trimmed V and J ends, which lost 9 bases and 6 bases, there was a span of 21 bases. CDR3 DNA: TGTGCCAGTAGTGACGAGGGGGGACCCAGTCAGCCCCAGCATTTT. Translating it yields CASSDEGGPSQPQHF.

This clonotype has only one observation. This may come from a read error, since a much larger clone is one base off. J is TRBJ2-7 and V is TRBV5-1; 7 nucleotides line up with TRBD2. V lost 7 bases, J lost 0 bases, and 7 bases stayed unmatched. Germline CDR1 reads SGHRS; CDR2 reads YFSETQ. This CDR3 is 14 amino acids long. The CDR3 sequence is CASAPAGSSYEQYF. CDR3 DNA: TGCGCCAGCGCCCCAGCGGGAAGCTCCTACGAGCAGTACTTC.

A few counts support this clonotype. V gene TRBV19 combines with J gene TRBJ1-5, with D possibly TRBD1 on 5 matching bases. V shed 3 bases and J shed 2 bases, with 14 bases lying between them. From germline, CDR1 is LNHDA and CDR2 SQIVND (reference sequence). The CDR3 runs to 16 residues. The CDR3 loop is CASSIFGAQGNQPQHF. CDR3 nucleotides: TGTGCCAGTAGTATCTTCGGGGCCCAAGGCAATCAGCCCCAGCATTTT. The full variable domain, with the rest looked up from reference TRBV19 and TRBJ1-5, is DGGITQSPKYLFRKEGQNVTLSCEQNLNHDAMYWYRQDPGQGLRLIYYSQIVNDFQKGDIAEGYSVSREKKESFPLTVTSAQKNPTAFYLCASSIFGAQGNQPQHFGDGTRLSIL.

A few counts support this clonotype. The chain combines TRBV12-3 or TRBV12-4 with TRBJ1-2; the D is unclear. The V end was cut by 3 bases, the J end by 0 bases, with 8 bases between. This CDR3 comprises 14 residues. The DNA for the CDR3 is TGTGCCAGCAGTTTTTCAGGTTCTAACTATGGCTACACCTTC. Its translation: CASSFSGSNYGYTF.

V and J are TRBV7-9 and TRBJ1-4; D is unclear. Germline V gives CDR1 SEHNR, CDR2 FQNEAQ (reference sequence). The V and J ends lost 1 base and 5 bases respectively, with 8 bases between them. This CDR3 region has 14 residues. The CDR3 coding sequence is TGTGCCAGCAGCTTAGGGGCAGAGAATGAAAAACTGTTTTTT. This gives the protein CASSLGAENEKLFF. Full variable domain (outside the CDR3, taken from reference TRBV7-9 and TRBJ1-4): DTGVSQNPRHKITKRGQNVTFRCDPISEHNRLYWYRQTLGQGPEFLTYFQNEAQLEKSRLLSDRFSAERPKGSFSTLEIQRTEQGDSAMYLCASSLGAENEKLFFGSGTQLSVL.

The sample holds a few counts of this clonotype. The chain links TRBV12-3 or TRBV12-4 to TRBJ1-3; D might be TRBD1 (5 bases). V lost 7 bases, J lost 11 bases, and 15 bases lay in between. The CDR3 totals 12 residues. Here the CDR3 DNA reads TGTGCCAGCACCCGCGGGGGGGGGGCCATATATTTT. Amino acids: CASTRGGGAIYF.